The present entry profiles one TCR beta chain with its context. The table came from immunoSEQ multiplex PCR; TCRdb's copy has only in-frame clones and leaves some out. This table has about 160,000 clones, roughly 79% appearing once. This entry comes from a study of blood T cell repertoires in COVID-19. Overall study: Samples taken during acute and convalescent COVID-19 were collected in the United States, Italy and Spain. The analysed material was cDNA or gDNA that came from T cells, B-cell-depleted T cells, or PBMCs.

The CDR3 is 10 amino acids. The V and J ends lost 6 bases and 7 bases respectively, with 9 bases between them. Germline V gene sequence: CDR1 DFQATT, CDR2 SNEGSKA (reference sequence). This sequence joins TRBV20-1 and TRBJ1-2; D perhaps matches TRBD1 (6 bases). The sequenced sample consisted of peripheral blood. The clonotype was recovered from a woman of 80 years or more with acute or convalescent COVID-19. The CDR3 sequence: CSAEQGGYTF. CDR3 in DNA: TGCAGTGCAGAACAGGGTGGCTACACCTTC.